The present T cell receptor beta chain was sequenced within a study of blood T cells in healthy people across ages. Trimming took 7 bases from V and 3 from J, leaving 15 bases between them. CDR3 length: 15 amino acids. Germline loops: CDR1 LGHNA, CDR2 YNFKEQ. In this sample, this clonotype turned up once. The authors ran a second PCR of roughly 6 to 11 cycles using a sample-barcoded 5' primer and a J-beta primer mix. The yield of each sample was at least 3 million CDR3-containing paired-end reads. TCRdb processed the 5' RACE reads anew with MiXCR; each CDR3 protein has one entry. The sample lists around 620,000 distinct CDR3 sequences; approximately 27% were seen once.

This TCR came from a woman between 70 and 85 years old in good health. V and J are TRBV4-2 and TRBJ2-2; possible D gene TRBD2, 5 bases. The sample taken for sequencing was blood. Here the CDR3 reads CASTQADSHTGELFF. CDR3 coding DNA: TGTGCCAGCACCCAGGCGGACTCCCACACCGGGGAGCTGTTTTTT.